These 14 T cell receptor beta chains were all obtained from the same sample, sequenced in a study of blood T cell repertoires in COVID-19. The assay was immunoSEQ multiplex PCR, and TCRdb's table has in-frame clones only and misses some. The table lists 250,000 or so clones, roughly 84% of them singletons, with 1.5% to 1.9% in the top ten. Input material: peripheral blood. These receptors were collected from a woman between 40 and 55 years old who had recovered from COVID-19.

The chain links TRBV18 to TRBJ2-3; TRBD2 is a possible D gene (5 bases). Trimming removed 2 bases from V and 6 bases from J, with 12 bases in between. Germline V lookup: CDR1 KGHSH, CDR2 LQKENI. The CDR3 totals 14 residues. The CDR3 reads CASSPEGIRDTQYF. DNA for the CDR3: TGTGCCAGCTCACCAGAGGGCATCCGGGATACGCAGTATTTT.

This clone was observed a handful of times. This chain links TRBV6-5 with TRBJ2-2; D perhaps matches TRBD1 (6 bases). CDR3 length: 15 amino acids. CDR1 is MNHEY, CDR2 SVGAGI, per germline. The germline V and J ends were trimmed by 2 bases and 4 bases, with 11 bases remaining between them. CDR3 protein: CASSYTGFGTGELFF. The CDR3 DNA reads as TGTGCCAGCAGTTACACAGGGTTTGGCACCGGGGAGCTGTTTTTT.

The chain is built from TRBV4-1 and TRBJ1-1; D is possibly TRBD1 (5 bases). Germline loops: CDR1 MGHRA, CDR2 YSYEKL. V dropped 2 bases and J dropped 0 bases, with 10 bases sitting between them. CDR3 length equals 15 residues. The CDR3 nucleotides are TGCGCCAGCAGCCAAACGACAGCTATGAACACTGAAGCTTTCTTT. It translates to CASSQTTAMNTEAFF.

This chain connects TRBV15 to TRBJ1-1, with D uncertain. Trimming removed 6 bases at V and 3 bases at J, with 14 bases between. Looked up from germline, CDR1 is LNHNV and CDR2 is YYDKDF (reference sequence). The CDR3 spans 14 residues. CDR3 sequence: CATRKVSGDTEAFF. The CDR3 nucleotides read TGTGCCACCAGAAAGGTTAGCGGGGACACTGAAGCTTTCTTT.

This chain connects TRBV24-1 to TRBJ2-5, with D tentatively TRBD2 (6 bases). In germline, CDR1 is KGHDR, CDR2 SFDVKD. Trimming removed 3 bases from V and 4 bases from J, with 14 bases in between. The length of the CDR3 is 15 residues. In DNA, the CDR3 is TGTGCCACCAGTGATGAGGAGGGGAGAAGAGAGACCCAGTACTTC. It specifies CATSDEEGRRETQYF.

This clone has a single count. Other DNA variants within this sample encode the same CDR3. CDR3 sequence (DNA): TGCAGTGCTAGTTCGGGTCACGAGCAGTACTTC. Protein: CSASSGHEQYF. This chain links TRBV20-1 with TRBJ2-7; D gene uncertain. V lost 3 bases and J lost 5, with 8 bases in between. Germline-derived CDR1 and CDR2 are DFQATT and SNEGSKA (reference sequence). This CDR3 region has 11 residues.

This sequence joins TRBV19 and TRBJ2-7; maybe TRBD2 (6 bases). The germline V and J ends were trimmed by 4 bases and 6 bases, with 19 bases remaining between them. The germline gives CDR1 LNHDA, CDR2 SQIVND (reference sequence). The CDR3 is made up of 15 amino acids. CDR3 nucleotide sequence: TGTGCCAGTAGTACCGGGGGACCAAGATTCGTCGAGCAGTACTTC. Its protein is CASSTGGPRFVEQYF.

The chain carries TRBV28 and TRBJ1-4; 8 nucleotides match TRBD1. The CDR3 covers 16 residues. Germline loops: CDR1 MDHEN, CDR2 SYDVKM. Trimming cost V 5 bases and J 7 bases; bases outside gene matches: 12. The CDR3 reads CASSLPEQGVTEKLFF. The CDR3 DNA sequence: TGTGCCAGCAGTCTCCCTGAACAGGGGGTAACTGAAAAACTGTTTTTT.

The chain combines TRBV4-1 with TRBJ2-7; 9 bases line up with TRBD1. Germline V gene data show CDR1 as MGHRA and CDR2 as YSYEKL. The CDR3 is 14 residues long. V shed 4 bases and J 2 bases; nucleotides not matched to a gene: 3. The chain's CDR3 is CASSRGQGPYEQYF. DNA for the CDR3: TGCGCCAGCAGCCGGGGACAGGGCCCCTACGAGCAGTACTTC.

A few counts support this clone. This chain links TRBV7-2 with TRBJ2-7, with a possible D match to TRBD1 (7 bases). The CDR3 is 15 residues long. V was shortened by 6 bases and J by 2 bases, with 17 bases between the two germline ends. The germline gives CDR1 SGHTA, CDR2 FQGNSA. Written as DNA, the CDR3 is TGTGCCAGCAGACAAGCGGAGGGGGCCGCCTACGAGCAGTACTTC. This translates into CASRQAEGAAYEQYF.

This clone came up once. The chain recombines TRBV2 with TRBJ2-7; a weak D match, TRBD1 (5 bases). Trimming shortened V by 4 bases and J by 6 bases, and 13 bases separated the two germline ends. CDR3 length: 13 amino acids. The V gene's germline CDR1 is SNHLY and CDR2 FYNNEI. Written as DNA, the CDR3 is TGTGCCAGCAGTGTTGAAGGGGCGGTCGAGCAGTACTTC. The encoded protein is CASSVEGAVEQYF.

CDR3 amino acids: CASSDMGQGDYGYTF. The DNA of the CDR3 is TGTGCCAGCAGCGATATGGGACAGGGTGACTATGGCTACACCTTC. This chain links TRBV11-3 with TRBJ1-2; TRBD1 aligns across 9 bases. V shed 5 bases, J shed 3 bases, and the junction held 7 bases outside the gene matches. The CDR3 consists of 15 residues. Germline CDR1 reads SGHNT; CDR2 reads YENEEA.

The chain employs TRBV18 and TRBJ1-6; D is uncertain. The CDR3 covers 15 residues. V dropped 0 bases and J dropped 4 bases, with 7 bases sitting between them. Per the germline V gene, CDR1 is KGHSH and CDR2 is LQKENI. The CDR3 coding sequence is TGTGCCAGCTCACCACCGTCAGTTTATAATTCACCCCTCCACTTT. This translates into CASSPPSVYNSPLHF.

The chain couples TRBV11-2 to TRBJ2-7; D not resolved. Germline CDR1 reads SGHAT; CDR2 reads FQNNGV. The V end was cut by 4 bases, the J end by 2 bases, with 6 bases between. The CDR3 consists of 12 residues. DNA for the CDR3: TGTGCCAGCAGCTACAGAGCCTACGAGCAGTACTTC. It is translated as CASSYRAYEQYF.